This is a list of T cell receptor beta chains from one sample in a study of blood T cells in healthy people across ages. One entry per CDR3 protein results from TCRdb running MiXCR on the 5' RACE reads. The sample has about 1.6 million distinct CDR3 sequences; about 35% are singletons. Sequencing input: blood. The receptors here all came from a woman in her twenties or thirties in good health. Each CDR3 is given with its conserved first and last residue. A D gene is named only where the DNA matches it firmly. Size tells how often a clone was seen (once, few, many) or the class of an expanded clone, and some rows leave it out.

CDR3: CASSRTGYSPLHF; DNA: TGTGCCAGCAGCCGGACAGGGTATTCACCCCTCCACTTT; D: TRBD1; size: .; J: TRBJ1-6; V: TRBV27
CDR3: CASSQDAGLAGLYNEQFF; DNA: TGCGCCAGCAGCCAAGATGCGGGACTAGCGGGGTTATACAATGAGCAGTTCTTC; D: TRBD2; size: many; J: TRBJ2-1; V: TRBV4-1
CDR3: CASSERAGGPNEQFF; DNA: TGTGCCAGCAGTGAAAGAGCGGGAGGGCCTAATGAGCAGTTCTTC; D: TRBD2; size: .; J: TRBJ2-1; V: TRBV2
CDR3: CASSLGLLAGGPADTQYF; DNA: TGTGCCAGCAGCTTAGGCCTACTAGCGGGAGGGCCCGCAGATACGCAGTATTTT; D: TRBD2; size: .; J: TRBJ2-3; V: TRBV11-2
CDR3: CSGLSGTSTEAFF; DNA: TGCAGCGGGTTGAGCGGGACCTCCACTGAAGCTTTCTTT; D: .; size: many; J: TRBJ1-1; V: TRBV29-1
CDR3: CASSQNPSGGTSSYEQYF; DNA: TGCGCCAGCAGCCAAAACCCGAGTGGGGGCACAAGCTCCTACGAGCAGTACTTC; D: .; size: few; J: TRBJ2-7; V: TRBV4-1
CDR3: CASSSVGGETQYF; DNA: TGTGCCAGCAGCTCGGTGGGGGGAGAGACCCAGTACTTC; D: .; size: few; J: TRBJ2-5; V: TRBV7-3
CDR3: CSARDQAGDYNEQFF; DNA: TGCAGTGCTAGAGATCAAGCGGGGGATTACAATGAGCAGTTCTTC; D: TRBD2; size: .; J: TRBJ2-1; V: TRBV20-1
CDR3: CASSTPNLGPQGADTQYF; DNA: TGTGCCAGCAGTACCCCAAACCTGGGTCCGCAGGGGGCAGATACGCAGTATTTT; D: TRBD1; size: many; J: TRBJ2-3; V: TRBV6-6
CDR3: CASSLTGPRDHEQFF; DNA: TGTGCCAGCAGCTTAACGGGTCCCAGGGACCATGAGCAGTTCTTC; D: .; size: .; J: TRBJ2-1; V: TRBV7-3
CDR3: CASSYSYRAGYGYTF; DNA: TGTGCCAGCAGTTACTCTTACAGGGCCGGCTATGGATACACCTTC; D: .; size: .; J: TRBJ1-2; V: TRBV6-5
CDR3: CASSYSGQAVYEQYF; DNA: TGTGCCAGCAGTTACTCGGGACAGGCAGTCTACGAGCAGTACTTC; D: TRBD1; size: .; J: TRBJ2-7; V: TRBV6-2/TRBV6-3
CDR3: CASARSGTPKSSYEQYF; DNA: TGTGCCAGCGCTAGGAGTGGGACACCAAAAAGCTCCTACGAGCAGTACTTC; D: .; size: many; J: TRBJ2-7; V: TRBV27
CDR3: CASSHNFGVTPGANVLTF; DNA: TGCGCCAGCAGCCATAATTTCGGGGTTACTCCCGGGGCCAACGTCCTGACTTTC; D: .; size: .; J: TRBJ2-6; V: TRBV4-1
CDR3: CAISESKGGAGGGGGELFF; DNA: TGTGCCATCAGTGAGTCGAAGGGCGGCGCGGGAGGAGGTGGCGGGGAGCTGTTTTTT; D: TRBD2; size: .; J: TRBJ2-2; V: TRBV10-3
CDR3: CVSSQLGLIQETQYF; DNA: TGTGTCAGCAGCCAACTAGGACTCATCCAAGAGACCCAGTACTTC; D: .; size: .; J: TRBJ2-5; V: TRBV14
CDR3: CASSQDMGVGDTQYF; DNA: TGCGCCAGCAGCCAAGACATGGGGGTTGGAGATACGCAGTATTTT; D: .; size: few; J: TRBJ2-3; V: TRBV4-1
CDR3: CATRGLGPLYNEQFF; DNA: TGCGCCACCCGTGGGCTGGGGCCCCTATACAATGAGCAGTTCTTC; D: .; size: .; J: TRBJ2-1; V: TRBV10-2
CDR3: CAWRHASSYNEQFF; DNA: TGTGCCTGGAGACACGCTAGCTCCTACAATGAGCAGTTCTTC; D: .; size: .; J: TRBJ2-1; V: TRBV30
CDR3: CAISLGQPRDGDTQYF; DNA: TGTGCCATCAGTCTTGGACAACCCAGGGATGGAGATACGCAGTATTTT; D: .; size: few; J: TRBJ2-3; V: TRBV10-3
CDR3: CASSLARGREGTDTEYF; DNA: TGTGCCAGCAGTTTAGCGCGAGGGCGGGAGGGCACAGATACGGAGTATTTT; D: TRBD2; size: once; J: TRBJ2-3; V: TRBV12-3/TRBV12-4
CDR3: CASSPGQGINEQFF; DNA: TGTGCCAGCAGTCCGGGACAGGGGATCAATGAGCAGTTCTTC; D: TRBD1; size: many; J: TRBJ2-1; V: TRBV12-3/TRBV12-4
CDR3: CASSETRELFF; DNA: TGTGCCAGCAGTGAAACGAGGGAGCTGTTTTTT; D: .; size: .; J: TRBJ2-2; V: TRBV25-1
CDR3: CASRTRDRAQETQYF; DNA: TGTGCCAGCAGAACAAGGGACAGGGCCCAAGAGACCCAGTACTTC; D: TRBD1; size: .; J: TRBJ2-5; V: TRBV28
CDR3: CASSQYVQLNTEAFF; DNA: TGTGCCAGCAGCCAGTATGTACAACTTAACACTGAAGCTTTCTTT; D: .; size: few; J: TRBJ1-1; V: TRBV4-2
CDR3: CASSLAGLAGVSSTDTQYF; DNA: TGTGCCAGCAGCTTAGCTGGACTAGCGGGAGTATCTTCCACAGATACGCAGTATTTT; D: TRBD2; size: .; J: TRBJ2-3; V: TRBV7-2
CDR3: CASSLAWASDYEQYF; DNA: TGTGCCAGCAGCTTAGCTTGGGCTAGCGACTACGAGCAGTACTTC; D: .; size: .; J: TRBJ2-7; V: TRBV7-9
CDR3: CASSSPRPTGYYGYTF; DNA: TGTGCCAGCAGCTCCCCCCGCCCGACAGGGTACTATGGCTACACCTTC; D: TRBD1; size: .; J: TRBJ1-2; V: TRBV11-2
CDR3: CAISLEPDYEQYF; DNA: TGTGCCATCAGCTTAGAGCCAGACTACGAGCAGTACTTC; D: .; size: .; J: TRBJ2-7; V: TRBV7-9
CDR3: CASSTRTSRFDEQFF; DNA: TGTGCCAGCAGCACCCGGACTAGCAGGTTTGATGAGCAGTTCTTC; D: TRBD2; size: few; J: TRBJ2-1; V: TRBV7-3
CDR3: CASSHPTQGANTGELFF; DNA: TGTGCCAGCAGCCACCCCACCCAGGGGGCAAACACCGGGGAGCTGTTTTTT; D: TRBD1; size: few; J: TRBJ2-2; V: TRBV3-1
CDR3: CASRQRYYEQYF; DNA: TGTGCCAGCAGACAGCGGTACTACGAGCAGTACTTC; D: .; size: .; J: TRBJ2-7; V: TRBV6-1
CDR3: CASSKLAGVQTSYEQFF; DNA: TGTGCCAGCAGTAAACTAGCGGGCGTCCAAACTAGCTATGAGCAGTTCTTC; D: TRBD2; size: few; J: TRBJ2-1; V: TRBV6-1
CDR3: CASSLTGIRSYEQYF; DNA: TGTGCCAGCAGTTTAACGGGGATAAGGTCCTACGAGCAGTACTTC; D: .; size: .; J: TRBJ2-7; V: TRBV28
CDR3: CSFITGGRGETQYF; DNA: TGCAGCTTCATCACAGGGGGAAGGGGAGAGACCCAGTACTTC; D: TRBD1; size: .; J: TRBJ2-5; V: TRBV29-1
CDR3: CSGNTGLAGADGTQYF; DNA: TGCAGTGGCAATACGGGGCTAGCGGGGGCCGATGGGACCCAGTACTTC; D: TRBD2; size: few; J: TRBJ2-5; V: TRBV20-1
CDR3: CASSQEGVSRNEQFF; DNA: TGTGCCAGCAGTCAAGAGGGGGTATCCCGCAATGAGCAGTTCTTC; D: .; size: .; J: TRBJ2-1; V: TRBV7-9
CDR3: CASSQGAGGYQPQHF; DNA: TGTGCCAGCAGCCAAGGGGCAGGGGGCTATCAGCCCCAGCATTTT; D: TRBD1; size: few; J: TRBJ1-5; V: TRBV7-2
CDR3: CASSRSGEKLFF; DNA: TGCGCCAGCAGCCGATCAGGGGAAAAACTGTTTTTT; D: .; size: few; J: TRBJ1-4; V: TRBV4-1
CDR3: CASSAWEFQTHEQFF; DNA: TGTGCCAGCAGCGCTTGGGAGTTTCAGACCCATGAGCAGTTCTTC; D: .; size: few; J: TRBJ2-1; V: TRBV5-6
CDR3: CASSPSRGGADTQYF; DNA: TGTGCCAGCAGTCCCAGCCGCGGCGGGGCAGATACGCAGTATTTT; D: .; size: many; J: TRBJ2-3; V: TRBV2
CDR3: CASSDMGTSGANVLTF; DNA: TGCGCCAGCAGTGACATGGGGACCTCTGGGGCCAACGTCCTGACTTTC; D: .; size: .; J: TRBJ2-6; V: TRBV10-2
CDR3: CASSPISGTLGETQYF; DNA: TGTGCCAGCTCACCTATAAGCGGGACTCTAGGAGAGACCCAGTACTTC; D: TRBD2; size: .; J: TRBJ2-5; V: TRBV18
CDR3: CASSSSNLITGGFNEQFF; DNA: TGTGCCAGCAGCTCTTCTAATCTGATAACAGGGGGGTTTAATGAGCAGTTCTTC; D: TRBD1; size: .; J: TRBJ2-1; V: TRBV5-6
CDR3: CASSYRLDEQYF; DNA: TGTGCCAGCAGTTACAGACTAGACGAGCAGTACTTC; D: .; size: many; J: TRBJ2-7; V: TRBV6-6
CDR3: CSASGGAQNQPQHF; DNA: TGCAGTGCTAGCGGGGGGGCGCAGAATCAGCCCCAGCATTTT; D: .; size: few; J: TRBJ1-5; V: TRBV20-1
CDR3: CASSQEYPNSPLHF; DNA: TGTGCCAGCAGCCAAGAGTACCCGAATTCACCCCTCCACTTT; D: .; size: .; J: TRBJ1-6; V: TRBV14
CDR3: CSAGGDYGYTF; DNA: TGCAGCGCAGGGGGCGACTATGGCTACACCTTC; D: TRBD1; size: many; J: TRBJ1-2; V: TRBV29-1
CDR3: CAGSSAGTTQETQYF; DNA: TGTGCCGGCAGCTCCGCCGGGACAACCCAAGAGACCCAGTACTTC; D: .; size: .; J: TRBJ2-5; V: TRBV7-6
CDR3: CASSLNRQGAWGTEAFF; DNA: TGTGCCAGCAGTTTAAATAGGCAGGGGGCTTGGGGCACTGAAGCTTTCTTT; D: TRBD1; size: .; J: TRBJ1-1; V: TRBV27
CDR3: CASSPLPGQGGDNSPLHF; DNA: TGTGCCAGCAGTCCGCTTCCGGGACAGGGTGGGGATAATTCACCCCTCCACTTT; D: TRBD1; size: .; J: TRBJ1-6; V: TRBV27
CDR3: CATQGDLATDTQYF; DNA: TGTGCCACCCAGGGGGACCTGGCGACAGATACGCAGTATTTT; D: TRBD1; size: few; J: TRBJ2-3; V: TRBV15
CDR3: CSANRVSYEQYF; DNA: TGCAGTGCTAACAGGGTCTCGTACGAGCAGTACTTC; D: .; size: few; J: TRBJ2-7; V: TRBV20-1
CDR3: CASSTDRGSGEAFF; DNA: TGTGCCAGCAGCACCGACAGGGGGTCCGGTGAAGCTTTCTTT; D: TRBD1; size: .; J: TRBJ1-1; V: TRBV7-3